The entry below describes one TCR beta chain. Its binding antigen is unknown. Qualities for individual bases were not recorded, and no much larger clone is one base off. TCRdb records Illumina HiSeq 1500 as the sequencer. TCRdb's own reprocessing of the public reads used fastp at Q25 and MiXCR and kept productive beta chains. All rows with the same CDR3 protein become a single entry with the most common DNA and genes. This sample comprises a few hundred thousand distinct CDR3 sequences, roughly an eighth of them detected only once. The ten largest clones take up around 8.7% of the sample. V is clipped by 9 bases and J by 4 bases, and the sequence between their germline boundaries is 16 bases long. From the germline V gene (reference sequence), CDR1 is LNHDA and CDR2 is SQIVND. The CDR3 runs 14 amino acids, cysteine and phenylalanine included. The entry retains the CDR3 DNA only, 42 bases that are in frame from base 1.

The data were taken from a study of T cell repertoires in cytomegalovirus infection (dated by TCRdb to between 2017 and 2020). Concerning the study at large: Donor HLA type was relevant to the analysis, as public TCR beta signatures indicated carriage of CMV infection together with the matching HLA type. Overall study outcomes, separate from this receptor: In the ex vivo response, HLA-C-restricted CMV-specific TCR beta clonotypes were dominant, and in two of eight donors the single most frequent clonotype came from this HLA-C-restricted group. In both this cohort and an independent cohort of 350 or so donors, the cumulative frequency of public TCR beta family members distinguished carriers of CMV infection plus the relevant HLA type.

Sequenced sample: PBMCs. The chain is encoded by TRBV19 joined to TRBJ1-3; the D gene remains uncertain. The receptor was isolated from a human donor in good health (CMV status not recorded). Some clones in this sample may be carry-over from other donors' samples. The DNA reads as follows: TGTGCCAGCCAATACGGAGACCCAGGAAACACCATATATTTT. Its protein product is CASQYGDPGNTIYF.